What follows are 8 T cell receptor beta chains derived from one specimen sequenced in a study of shared clonotypes between healthy human individuals. Profiling relied on immunoSEQ multiplex PCR, and the TCRdb table lists in-frame clones only, not all of them. Among some 1.5 million clones listed, roughly 96% were seen once. Sequenced sample: naive CD4+ T cells sorted from blood. The subset denotes: CD45RA+ positively selected. Receptors originate from a man aged 30 to 39 in good health.

This clone was detected only once. A read error may produce the germline difference seen at one junction end. The gene calls are TRBV27 and TRBJ2-2; D perhaps matches TRBD1 (7 bases). Germline V lookup: CDR1 MNHEY, CDR2 SMNVEV (reference sequence). The CDR3 consists of 15 residues. For the CDR3, the DNA is TGTGCCACCAGTCCCCAGGGGGGCCTAGCCGGGGAGCTGTTTTTT. Amino acid sequence: CATSPQGGLAGELFF.

V and J are TRBV11-2 and TRBJ2-6; tentatively, D is TRBD2 (5 bases). The CDR3 extends over 15 amino acids. Trimming cost V 5 bases and J 4 bases, with 12 bases left between them. Germline lookup yields CDR1 SGHAT and CDR2 FQNNGV. CDR3 protein: CASSLRGFGANVLTF. CDR3 in DNA: TGTGCCAGCAGCCTTCGGGGTTTCGGGGCCAACGTCCTGACTTTC.

This clone has a single count. V gene TRBV5-6 combines with J gene TRBJ1-1; possibly TRBD1 for D (6 bases). The CDR3 covers 14 residues. V lost 0 bases, J lost 8 bases, and 14 bases lay in between. Germline V lookup: CDR1 SGHDT, CDR2 YYEEEE. CDR3 sequence reads: CASSLGQANHEAFF. CDR3 DNA sequence: TGTGCCAGCAGCTTGGGACAGGCCAACCACGAAGCTTTCTTT.

This clone has a single count. Other DNA sequences in this sample translate to the same CDR3. The V and J genes are TRBV7-9 and TRBJ1-5; the D gene is possibly TRBD1 (6 bases). Looked up from germline, CDR1 is SEHNR and CDR2 is FQNEAQ (reference sequence). With 5 bases removed from V and 0 bases from J, the gap between germline ends came to 11 bases. The CDR3 is made up of 15 amino acids. CDR3 amino acids: CASSLGQYSNQPQHF. In nucleotides, the CDR3 is TGTGCCAGCAGCCTCGGACAGTATAGCAATCAGCCCCAGCATTTT.

J is TRBJ2-7 and V is TRBV5-1; 10 positions agree with TRBD2. The CDR3 contains 15 residues. Trimming took 4 bases from V and 4 from J; bases not matched to a gene: 8. CDR1 and CDR2 (germline): SGHRS, YFSETQ. The CDR3 region is CASSGRTSGPYEQYF. The CDR3 DNA is TGCGCCAGCAGCGGTCGGACTAGCGGACCGTACGAGCAGTACTTC.

This clone was recorded a few times. The J gene is TRBJ2-7, the V gene TRBV30; a possible D gene is TRBD2 (6 bases). The CDR3 sequence is 13 residues long. CDR1 GTSNPN and CDR2 SVGIG come from the germline V gene (reference sequence). V gave up 5 bases and J gave up 2 bases, with 13 bases separating them. CDR3 sequence: CAWAAGPPYEQYF. CDR3 sequence (DNA): TGTGCCTGGGCAGCGGGTCCCCCCTACGAGCAGTACTTC. The full variable domain, with the rest looked up from reference TRBV30 and TRBJ2-7, is SQTIHQWPATLVQPVGSPLSLECTVEGTSNPNLYWYRQAAGRGLQLLFYSVGIGQISSEVPQNLSASRPQDRQFILSSKKLLLSDSGFYLCAWAAGPPYEQYFGPGTRLTVT.

The rearrangement joins TRBV7-9 to TRBJ1-5; no clear D gene. The germline gives CDR1 SEHNR, CDR2 FQNEAQ (reference sequence). This CDR3 has 15 amino acids. V was cut by 1 base and J by 1 base, with 8 bases left in between. Here the CDR3 reads CASSLESGSNQPQHF. CDR3 sequence (DNA): TGTGCCAGCAGCTTAGAATCTGGAAGCAATCAGCCCCAGCATTTT.

Concerning this clone itself: Other DNA sequences of this sample code for an identical CDR3. This chain connects TRBV4-3 to TRBJ2-5, with D possibly being TRBD1 (5 bases). There are 17 residues in the CDR3. From germline, CDR1 is LGHNA and CDR2 YSLEER. V lost 1 base to trimming and J lost 5 bases, with 20 bases between them. The CDR3 is CASSQGGIGSRVETQYF. Here the CDR3 DNA reads TGCGCCAGCAGCCAAGGGGGCATAGGGTCTCGGGTCGAGACCCAGTACTTC.